The clone carrying this T cell receptor (beta chain) was observed many times. This record comes from a study of read filtering for tumor transcriptome and immune sequencing. The germline CDR1 and CDR2 sequences are SGDLS and YYNGEE. The CDR3 is 16 amino acids. V dropped 1 base and J dropped 7 bases, with 18 bases sitting between them. Molecular barcoded adaptors covering alpha/delta and beta/gamma chains were used on approximately 400 ng RNA. MiXCR, applied by TCRdb to the reads, yields one record per CDR3 protein. This table holds around 30,000 distinct CDR3 sequences, less than 20% found once. Input material: a population of CD138-negative cells sorted from bone marrow. This sequence joins TRBV9 and TRBJ2-1, with a possible D match to TRBD2 (6 bases). This TCR derives from a donor aged 40 or over with multiple myeloma. CDR3 DNA sequence: TGTGCCAGCAGCGTAAGGCAGGCGGGATATGGGAATGAGCAGTTCTTC. This translates into CASSVRQAGYGNEQFF.